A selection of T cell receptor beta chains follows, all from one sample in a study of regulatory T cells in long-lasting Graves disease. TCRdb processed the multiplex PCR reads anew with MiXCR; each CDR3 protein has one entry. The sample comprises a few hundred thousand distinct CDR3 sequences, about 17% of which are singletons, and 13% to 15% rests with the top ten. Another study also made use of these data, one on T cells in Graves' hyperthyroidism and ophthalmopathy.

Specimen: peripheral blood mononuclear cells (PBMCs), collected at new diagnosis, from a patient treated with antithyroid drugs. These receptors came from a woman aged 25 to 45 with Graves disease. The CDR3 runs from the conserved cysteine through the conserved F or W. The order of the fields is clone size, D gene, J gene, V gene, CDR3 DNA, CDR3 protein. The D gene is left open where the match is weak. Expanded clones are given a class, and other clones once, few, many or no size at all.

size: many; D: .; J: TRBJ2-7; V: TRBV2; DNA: TGTGCCAGCAGCGAGACCTACGAGCAGTACTTC; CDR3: CASSETYEQYF
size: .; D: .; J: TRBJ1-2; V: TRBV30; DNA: TGTGCCTGGAGTGTACCCGCCGGCGGCTACACCTTC; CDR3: CAWSVPAGGYTF
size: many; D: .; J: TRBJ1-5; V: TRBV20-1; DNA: TGCAGTGCTAGAGACGGGGGCGAACCCCAAAATCAGCCCCAGCATTTT; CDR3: CSARDGGEPQNQPQHF
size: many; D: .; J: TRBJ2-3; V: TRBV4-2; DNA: TGTGCCAGCAGCCAAGGTCGGAGCACAGATACGCAGTATTTT; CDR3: CASSQGRSTDTQYF
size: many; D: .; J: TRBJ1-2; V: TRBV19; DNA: TGTGCCAGTACCCAGCCGGGGGGAACTGACTATGGCTACACCTTC; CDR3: CASTQPGGTDYGYTF
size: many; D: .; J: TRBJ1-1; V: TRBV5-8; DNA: TGTGCCAGCAGCCGAGGACGGTGGACTGAAGCTTTCTTT; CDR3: CASSRGRWTEAFF
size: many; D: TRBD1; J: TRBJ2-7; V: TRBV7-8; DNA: TGTGCCAGCAGAGGACAGGCCTACGAGCAGTACTTC; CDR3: CASRGQAYEQYF
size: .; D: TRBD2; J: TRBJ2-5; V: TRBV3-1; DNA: TGTGCCAGCAGCCAAGGACTAGCGGGAAGGGGTGAGACCCAGTACTTC; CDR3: CASSQGLAGRGETQYF
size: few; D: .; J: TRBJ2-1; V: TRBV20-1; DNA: TGCAGTGCTAGAGGAACGGGGGGCCTCTCCTACAATGAGCAGTTCTTC; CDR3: CSARGTGGLSYNEQFF
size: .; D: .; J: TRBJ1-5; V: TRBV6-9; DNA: TGTGCCAGCAGTTACTCCTATCAGCCCCAGCATTTT; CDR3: CASSYSYQPQHF
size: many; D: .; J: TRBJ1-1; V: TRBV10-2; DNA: TGCGCCAGCAGTGTCCGCAGGGGTAGCACTGAAGCTTTCTTT; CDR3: CASSVRRGSTEAFF
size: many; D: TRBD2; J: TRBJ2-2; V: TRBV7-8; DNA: TGTGCCAGCAGGCGGGGGACCGGGGAGCTGTTTTTT; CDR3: CASRRGTGELFF
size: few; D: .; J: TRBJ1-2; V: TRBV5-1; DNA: TGCGCCAGCAGCTTGGGTAGCGCCTCTAACTATGGCTACACCTTC; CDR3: CASSLGSASNYGYTF
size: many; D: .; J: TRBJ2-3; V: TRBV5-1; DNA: TGCGCCAGCAGCTTGGGACAGTCCGAAGATACGCAGTATTTT; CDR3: CASSLGQSEDTQYF
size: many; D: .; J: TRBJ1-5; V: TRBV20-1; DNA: TGCAGTGCTAGACCTTATAGCAATCAGCCCCAGCATTTT; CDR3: CSARPYSNQPQHF
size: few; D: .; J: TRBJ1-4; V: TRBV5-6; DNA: TGTGCCAGCAGCTTGTTGGTAGGGACGGAGACCGAAAAACTGTTTTTT; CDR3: CASSLLVGTETEKLFF
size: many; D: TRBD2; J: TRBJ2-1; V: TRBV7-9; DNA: TGTGCCAGCAGCCCCTACGGTAGCGGGGGGATTGGGTTATCCTACAATGAGCAGTTCTTC; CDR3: CASSPYGSGGIGLSYNEQFF
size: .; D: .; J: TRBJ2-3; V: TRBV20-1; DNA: TGCAGTGCTAGATCGGGGTCGGGAGTAGGTACAGATACGCAGTATTTT; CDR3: CSARSGSGVGTDTQYF
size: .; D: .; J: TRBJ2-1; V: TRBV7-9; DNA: TGTGCCAGCAGCCTCCCGCCCTCGCACAATGAGCAGTTCTTC; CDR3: CASSLPPSHNEQFF
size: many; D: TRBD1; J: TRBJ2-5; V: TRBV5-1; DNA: TGCGCCAGCAGTCCTCGGGACAGGGGATTAGAAGAGACCCAGTACTTC; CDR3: CASSPRDRGLEETQYF
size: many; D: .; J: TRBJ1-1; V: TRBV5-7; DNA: TGTGCCAGCAGCCCCGACAGTCTTCCAATTCTGGCTTTCTTT; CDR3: CASSPDSLPILAFF
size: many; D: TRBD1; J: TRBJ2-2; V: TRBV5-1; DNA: TGCGCCAGCAGCATCTGGACAGGGGGCTTTGGGGCCGGGGAGCTGTTTTTT; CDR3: CASSIWTGGFGAGELFF
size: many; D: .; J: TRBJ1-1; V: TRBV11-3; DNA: TGTGCCAGCAGCTTCCGCGGGAAAGGTGGGAACACTGAAGCTTTCTTT; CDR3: CASSFRGKGGNTEAFF
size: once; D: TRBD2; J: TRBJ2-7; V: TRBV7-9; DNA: TGTGCCAGCAGTCTGACTAGCGGGAGCTTTGGCTACGAGCAGTACTTC; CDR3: CASSLTSGSFGYEQYF
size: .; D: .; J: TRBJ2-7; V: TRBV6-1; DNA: TGTGCCAGCAGTCCTCTGGTCAGGCCTTCCTACGAGCGGTACTTC; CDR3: CASSPLVRPSYERYF
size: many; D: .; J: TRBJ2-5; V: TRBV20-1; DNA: TGCAGTGCTAGAGATATAGGGCGGGAGACCCAGTACTTC; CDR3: CSARDIGRETQYF
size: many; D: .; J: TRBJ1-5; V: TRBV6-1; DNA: TGTGCCAGCATTCTCAGGGTCGGATCCTTGCCCCAGCATTTT; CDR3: CASILRVGSLPQHF
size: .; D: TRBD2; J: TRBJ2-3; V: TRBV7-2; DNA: TGTGCCAGCCGTAGCGGGAGATTAGGGGATACGCAGTATTTT; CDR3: CASRSGRLGDTQYF
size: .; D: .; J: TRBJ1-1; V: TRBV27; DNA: TGTGCCAGCAGTTTATATCCCGGGAACACTGAAGCTTTCTTT; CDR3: CASSLYPGNTEAFF
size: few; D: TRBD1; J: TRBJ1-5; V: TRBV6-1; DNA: TGTGCCAGCAGTGGCAGGGGGCGTCAGCCCCAGCATTTT; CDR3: CASSGRGRQPQHF
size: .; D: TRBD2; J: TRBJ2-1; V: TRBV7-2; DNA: TGTGCCAGCAGCTTAGAGCTAGCGGGGTGGGGTGAGCAGTTCTTC; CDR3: CASSLELAGWGEQFF
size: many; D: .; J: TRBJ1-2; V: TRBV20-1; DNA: TGCAGTGCTCCCCGACGGACGGGTGAAGGGGTCTATGGCTACACCTTC; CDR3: CSAPRRTGEGVYGYTF
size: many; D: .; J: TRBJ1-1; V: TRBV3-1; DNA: TGTGCCAGCGGACCCAGTAGCACTGAAGCTTTCTTT; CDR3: CASGPSSTEAFF
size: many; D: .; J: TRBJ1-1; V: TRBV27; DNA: TGTGCCAGCAGTCCTGGGAGTTCAGAAGCTTTCTTT; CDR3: CASSPGSSEAFF
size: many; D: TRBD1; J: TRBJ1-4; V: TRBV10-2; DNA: TGCGCCAGCAGCATACAGGGGCAGAGGGAAAATGAAAAACTGTTTTTT; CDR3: CASSIQGQRENEKLFF
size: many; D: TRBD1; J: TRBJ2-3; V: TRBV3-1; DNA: TGTGCCAGCAGCCGAGGAAGACAGGGTCATGATACGCAGTATTTT; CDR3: CASSRGRQGHDTQYF
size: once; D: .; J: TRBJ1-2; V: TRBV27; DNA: TGTGCCAACAGCTTAGAAGATTTGTCAGTCCATGGCTACACCTTT; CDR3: CANSLEDLSVHGYTF
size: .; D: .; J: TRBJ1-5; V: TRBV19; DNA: TGTGCCAGTAGAAGTGGCGTTTATAGCAATCAGCCCCAGCATTTT; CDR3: CASRSGVYSNQPQHF
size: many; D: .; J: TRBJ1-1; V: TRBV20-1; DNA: TGCAGTGCTAACTACGGGATCTGGACAATGAACACTGAAGCTTTCTTT; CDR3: CSANYGIWTMNTEAFF
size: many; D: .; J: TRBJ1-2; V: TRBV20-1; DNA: TGCAGTGCTCGGCCAGGGGCTTCGCACTATGGCTACACCTTC; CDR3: CSARPGASHYGYTF
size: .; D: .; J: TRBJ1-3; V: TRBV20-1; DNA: TGCAGTGCTATGGATATAGTCTCGTCCTCTGGAAACACCATATATTTT; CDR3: CSAMDIVSSSGNTIYF
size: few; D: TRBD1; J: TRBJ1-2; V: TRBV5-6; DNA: TGTGCCAGCAGCTACGGACAGGGGATATGGGGCTTTGACTATGGCTACACCTTC; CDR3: CASSYGQGIWGFDYGYTF
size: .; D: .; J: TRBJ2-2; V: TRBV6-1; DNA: TGTGCCAGCAGTGGCCGGGGGCTTACCGGGGAGCTGTTTTTT; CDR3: CASSGRGLTGELFF
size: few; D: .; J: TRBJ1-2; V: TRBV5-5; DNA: TGTGCCAGCAGCTTAATGGGGGCTGGCTACACCTTC; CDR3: CASSLMGAGYTF
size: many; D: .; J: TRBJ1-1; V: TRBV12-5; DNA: TGTGCTAGTGGTTCGCTTGTTTCGAGGCAGCAGAACACTGAAGCTTTCTTT; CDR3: CASGSLVSRQQNTEAFF
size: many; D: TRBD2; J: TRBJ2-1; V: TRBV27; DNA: TGTGCCAGCTTCTCGCGGGGGGATAGCTCCTACAATGAGCAGTTCTTC; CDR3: CASFSRGDSSYNEQFF
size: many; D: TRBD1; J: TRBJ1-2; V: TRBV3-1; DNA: TGTGCCAGCAGCCCCTTGGGAGGGGGCATAGGCTACACCTTC; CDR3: CASSPLGGGIGYTF
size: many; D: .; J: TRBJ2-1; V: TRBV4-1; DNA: TGCGCCAGCAGCCAAGGATTCGGGACTTCTACTTACAATGAGCAGTTCTTC; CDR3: CASSQGFGTSTYNEQFF
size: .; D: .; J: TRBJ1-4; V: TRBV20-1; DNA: TGCAGTGTGTTTGGGCGCTACGAAAAACTGTTTTTT; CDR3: CSVFGRYEKLFF
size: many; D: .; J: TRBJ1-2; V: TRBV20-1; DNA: TGCAGTTCAACCGAACAGGGAAACTATGGCTACACCTTC; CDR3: CSSTEQGNYGYTF
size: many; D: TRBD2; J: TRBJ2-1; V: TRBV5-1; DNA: TGCGCCAGCAGCTTGGTCAGGGAGGGCGGGCAGCAGTTCTTC; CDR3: CASSLVREGGQQFF
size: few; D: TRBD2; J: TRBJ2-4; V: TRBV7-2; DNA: TGTGCCAGCAGCTTATGGCTAGCGGGAACAATAGCCAAAAACATTCAGTACTTC; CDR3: CASSLWLAGTIAKNIQYF
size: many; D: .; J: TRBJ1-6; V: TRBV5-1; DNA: TGCGCCAGCAGTACGGACCGGGGGAAGAATAATTCACCCCTCCACTTT; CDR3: CASSTDRGKNNSPLHF
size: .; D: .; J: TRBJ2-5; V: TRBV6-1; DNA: TGTGCCAGCACTCCCCTCGGGGGCGGAGAGACCCAGTACTTC; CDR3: CASTPLGGGETQYF
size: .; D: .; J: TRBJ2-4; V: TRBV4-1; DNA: TGCGCCAGCAGCCAAGTTCCACCTTTAGCCAAAAACATTCAGTACTTC; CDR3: CASSQVPPLAKNIQYF
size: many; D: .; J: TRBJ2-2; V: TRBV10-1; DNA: TGCGCCAGCAGTGGAATGCGGGGCCATAACACCGGGGAGCTGTTTTTT; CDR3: CASSGMRGHNTGELFF
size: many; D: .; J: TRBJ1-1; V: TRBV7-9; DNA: TGTGCCAGCAGCTCCGCAACATCTCTGAACACTGAAGCTTTCTTT; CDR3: CASSSATSLNTEAFF
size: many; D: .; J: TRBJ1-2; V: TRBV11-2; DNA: TGTGCCAGCAGCTCTACCAAGGGGAAACATAACTATGGCTACACCTTC; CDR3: CASSSTKGKHNYGYTF
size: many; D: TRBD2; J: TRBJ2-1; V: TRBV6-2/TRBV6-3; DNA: TGTGCCAGCACCCTTTACGGGGGGGCCTCCTACAATGAGCAGTTCTTC; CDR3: CASTLYGGASYNEQFF